This is a list of T cell receptor beta chains from one sample in a study of T cells after yellow fever vaccination. A single record per CDR3 protein comes from TCRdb applying MiXCR to the 5' RACE reads. The data hold about 330,000 distinct CDR3 sequences, with roughly 8.4% observed a single time. Specimen: PBMCs, collected around 45 days after the first yellow fever vaccination. Receptor source: a man aged 18 to 29 who received the YFV17D yellow fever vaccine. CDR3s include the opening cysteine and the closing phenylalanine or tryptophan. A D gene is named only where the DNA matches it firmly. For some rows the clone size is stated as once, few or many, or as a class when expanded; others skip it.

TGCGCCAGCAGCTTGGAATCGGAAGATTCACCCCTCCACTTT | CASSLESEDSPLHF | few | NA | TRBJ1-6 | TRBV5-1
TGTGCCAGCCAAGAGCGGGGCCTCACGAATGAGCAGTTCTTC | CASQERGLTNEQFF | few | TRBD2 | TRBJ2-1 | TRBV7-9
TGTGCCAGCAGCTTAACCCAGTCAGGGGGGGCTTCACCCCTCCACTTT | CASSLTQSGGASPLHF | NA | TRBD1 | TRBJ1-6 | TRBV7-2
TGTGCCAGCAGTGATCAGCCGGGATATGGCTACACCTTC | CASSDQPGYGYTF | few | NA | TRBJ1-2 | TRBV6-1
TGTGCCACCGGCCCGGGCGGGGGGTCTAGCACAGATACGCAGTATTTT | CATGPGGGSSTDTQYF | NA | TRBD2 | TRBJ2-3 | TRBV24-1
TGTGCCAGCAGCTTGTCCAACTCGGCCGGGGAGCTGTTTTTT | CASSLSNSAGELFF | NA | NA | TRBJ2-2 | TRBV7-9
TGTGCCAGCAGAGATGTCTCCTCCTACAATGAGCAGTTCTTC | CASRDVSSYNEQFF | NA | NA | TRBJ2-1 | TRBV7-2
TGTGCCAGCAGCTTAGTTGGCAGAACCGAGACCCAGTACTTC | CASSLVGRTETQYF | few | NA | TRBJ2-5 | TRBV7-2
TGTGCCAGCAGCTTAGTAGAGGGTTCTGGAAACACCATATATTTT | CASSLVEGSGNTIYF | NA | NA | TRBJ1-3 | TRBV11-2
TGTGCCAGCAGTTACTCTTTTCTGGCGGGCGGATATACGCAGTATTTT | CASSYSFLAGGYTQYF | once | NA | TRBJ2-3 | TRBV6-2/TRBV6-3
TGCAGTGCCCGTCAGGGCGGCGAGCAGTACTTC | CSARQGGEQYF | NA | NA | TRBJ2-7 | TRBV20-1
TGTGCCAGCAGTGAAAGGGGTGGTGGTTGGCAGTTCTTC | CASSERGGGWQFF | few | NA | TRBJ2-1 | TRBV6-1
TGTGCCAGCAGGGTAAGGGAAGTTGCCGGGGAGCTGTTTTTT | CASRVREVAGELFF | few | NA | TRBJ2-2 | TRBV9
TGTGCCAGCAGCTCAGCCACCGGGATTCAAGAGACCCAGTACTTC | CASSSATGIQETQYF | few | NA | TRBJ2-5 | TRBV5-4
TGTGCCTGGAGTGAGACTGGGACAGGCTTTTATGGCTACACCTTC | CAWSETGTGFYGYTF | NA | TRBD1 | TRBJ1-2 | TRBV30
TGTGCCAGCAGTCACGACAGGGAAGGCAATCAGCCCCAGCATTTT | CASSHDREGNQPQHF | few | TRBD1 | TRBJ1-5 | TRBV6-2/TRBV6-3
TGCGCCAGCAGCTTTAATCTAGGATCAGGGGGCAAGGGCGCTGAAGCTTTCTTT | CASSFNLGSGGKGAEAFF | few | TRBD1 | TRBJ1-1 | TRBV5-1
TGTGCCAGCAGTGTATCCCTCCTTCGGGGACAGCCCCAGCATTTT | CASSVSLLRGQPQHF | NA | NA | TRBJ1-5 | TRBV2
TGCAGTGCTAGTCCGAACACCGGGGAGCTGTTTTTT | CSASPNTGELFF | NA | NA | TRBJ2-2 | TRBV20-1
TGTGCCAGCGAGGGGCGGATGAACACTGAAGCTTTCTTT | CASEGRMNTEAFF | few | NA | TRBJ1-1 | TRBV28
TGTGCCAGCAGGAAGGGAGAGACCCAGTACTTC | CASRKGETQYF | many | NA | TRBJ2-5 | TRBV6-6
TGTGCCAGCAGTCTGGACCGAGGCACAGATACGCAGTATTTT | CASSLDRGTDTQYF | NA | NA | TRBJ2-3 | TRBV6-2/TRBV6-3
TGCAGTGCTAGATCGGGACTTTATGGCTACACCTTC | CSARSGLYGYTF | few | NA | TRBJ1-2 | TRBV20-1
TGTGCCACCAGATCCGCGGACGACACTGAAGCTTTCTTT | CATRSADDTEAFF | NA | NA | TRBJ1-1 | TRBV24-1
TGCGCCAGCAGCCAAGGCCGGGACGGGGGTAGCTATGGCTACACCTTC | CASSQGRDGGSYGYTF | NA | NA | TRBJ1-2 | TRBV4-1
TGTGCCAGCAGCTTAGATGGGAGGGATGAGACCCAGTACTTC | CASSLDGRDETQYF | NA | TRBD2 | TRBJ2-5 | TRBV7-8